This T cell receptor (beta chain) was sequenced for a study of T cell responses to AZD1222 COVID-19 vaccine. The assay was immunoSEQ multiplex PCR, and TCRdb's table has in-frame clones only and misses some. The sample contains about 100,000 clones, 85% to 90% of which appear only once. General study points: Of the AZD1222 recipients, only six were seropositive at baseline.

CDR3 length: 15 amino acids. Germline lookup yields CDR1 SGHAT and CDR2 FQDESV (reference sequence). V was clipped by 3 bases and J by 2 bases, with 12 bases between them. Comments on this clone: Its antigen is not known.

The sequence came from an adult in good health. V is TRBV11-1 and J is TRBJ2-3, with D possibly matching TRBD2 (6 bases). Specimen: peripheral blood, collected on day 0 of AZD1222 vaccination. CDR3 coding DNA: TGTGCCAGCAGCTTTCCGGGGGAGCTCACAGATACGCAGTATTTT. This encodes CASSFPGELTDTQYF.